Shown below are 20 T cell receptor beta chains from a single sample sequenced in a study of shared clonotypes between healthy human individuals. Generated by immunoSEQ multiplex PCR, the TCRdb table keeps only in-frame clones and is missing some. Altogether about 1,500,000 clones are present, over 95% being singletons, with the ten largest covering roughly 1.2%. The sequenced sample was naive CD4+ T cells sorted from blood. Subset indicated: CD45RA+ positively selected. The receptors were sampled from a young man in good health.

The V gene is TRBV28, the J gene TRBJ1-2; tentative D call: TRBD1 (5 bases). The V end lost 7 bases, the J end lost 5 bases, and 11 bases lay between the germline ends. The germline gives CDR1 MDHEN, CDR2 SYDVKM. The CDR3 consists of 12 residues. CDR3 coding DNA: TGTGCCAGCAAAAAGGGGACTTATGGCTACACCTTC. The encoded protein is CASKKGTYGYTF.

V is TRBV30 and J is TRBJ2-7; tentatively, D is TRBD2 (7 bases). Germline CDR1 and CDR2: GTSNPN and SVGIG (reference sequence). Trimming stripped 3 bases from V and 6 bases from J, with 15 bases between. The CDR3 runs 13 residues. DNA for the CDR3: TGTGCCTGGAGGGGGGGAGGGGGTAGCGAGCAGTACTTC. Translated: CAWRGGGGSEQYF.

About this clone itself: In the same sample, other DNA sequences code for this CDR3. The CDR3 loop reads CASTRVGQPQHF. The CDR3 coding sequence is TGTGCCAGCACAAGGGTTGGTCAGCCCCAGCATTTT. J is TRBJ1-5 and V is TRBV2, with unresolved D. The germline V and J ends were trimmed by 7 bases and 6 bases, with 10 bases remaining between them. Germline V gene data show CDR1 as SNHLY and CDR2 as FYNNEI. CDR3 size: 12 residues.

This chain joins TRBV5-1 and TRBJ2-7, with TRBD1 as a possible D gene (6 bases). Germline values: CDR1 SGHRS, CDR2 YFSETQ. The V and J ends lost 1 base and 3 bases respectively, with 8 bases between them. This CDR3 spans 13 amino acids. CDR3 nucleotides: TGCGCCAGCAGCTTGAGGGGGAACTACGAGCAGTACTTC. Protein product: CASSLRGNYEQYF.

The V gene is TRBV7-2, the J gene TRBJ2-1; TRBD2 agrees at 7 bases. From germline, CDR1 is SGHTA and CDR2 FQGNSA. V lost 1 base, J lost 9 bases, and 12 bases stayed unmatched. The CDR3 consists of 16 residues. The CDR3 nucleotides are TGTGCCAGCAGCTTAGAGGGCGGGAGAAGGTATGGTGAGCAGTTCTTC. It codes for CASSLEGGRRYGEQFF.

V and J are TRBV28 and TRBJ2-3; 10 bases fit TRBD1. Germline CDR1 MDHEN, CDR2 SYDVKM. With V trimmed by 7 bases and J by 3 bases, 7 bases remained unmatched. The CDR3 is 15 amino acids. In DNA form, the CDR3 reads TGTGCCAGCAAGGCCCCGGGACAGGGGACAGATACGCAGTATTTT. This encodes CASKAPGQGTDTQYF.

Regarding this clone: Other DNA variants within this sample encode the same CDR3. The CDR3 sequence is CASSLGSSGSGDTQYF. CDR3 in DNA: TGCGCCAGCAGCTTGGGTTCTAGCGGGAGTGGAGATACGCAGTATTTT. V and J are TRBV5-1 and TRBJ2-3; 10 nucleotides agree with TRBD2. The V segment lost 0 bases and the J segment 5 bases; nucleotides outside the gene matches: 6. The CDR3 covers 16 residues. Germline V CDR1 and CDR2: SGHRS, YFSETQ.

This sequence joins TRBV9 and TRBJ1-5; D gene unclear. V was cut by 0 bases and J by 4 bases, with 8 bases left in between. The CDR3 is made up of 14 amino acids. Germline V lookup: CDR1 SGDLS, CDR2 YYNGEE. DNA of the CDR3: TGTGCCAGCAGCGTAGAACCGATAAATCAGCCCCAGCATTTT. Its protein is CASSVEPINQPQHF.

This clone was picked up one time. The chain links TRBV5-1 to TRBJ2-3; D gene uncertain. CDR3 size: 14 residues. Between the trimmed V and J ends, which lost 4 bases and 3 bases, there was a span of 12 bases. The germline V gene encodes CDR1 SGHRS and CDR2 YFSETQ. The CDR3 region has the DNA TGCGCCAGCAGCCCCCGTGGGGTAACAGATACGCAGTATTTT. It encodes CASSPRGVTDTQYF.

The V and J genes are TRBV28 and TRBJ1-3; D is undetermined. V was pared by 5 bases and J by 2 bases, with 13 bases between. This CDR3 is built from 15 residues. Germline-derived CDR1 and CDR2 are MDHEN and SYDVKM. CDR3 loop: CASSPASGAGNTIYF. The CDR3 DNA follows: TGTGCCAGCAGTCCCGCCTCCGGGGCTGGAAACACCATATATTTT.

The CDR3 loop is CASGLSPGTRHHPDTQYF. CDR3 bases: TGTGCTAGTGGTTTGTCACCCGGGACTAGACACCATCCAGATACGCAGTATTTT. The chain recombines TRBV12-5 with TRBJ2-3; 8 bases map to TRBD2. With 2 bases clipped from V and 4 bases from J, the junction kept 14 bases outside the gene matches. Germline V gene lookup returns CDR1 LGHNT and CDR2 FRNRAP. The CDR3 length is 18 residues.

The chain combines TRBV10-2 with TRBJ2-3, with 12 bases identical to TRBD2. Per the germline V gene, CDR1 is WSHSY and CDR2 is SAAADI. This CDR3 is 15 amino acids long. V lost 5 bases to trimming and J lost 6 bases; unmatched junction nucleotides: 6. CDR3 protein: CASSPRTSGIDTQYF. The CDR3 bases are TGCGCCAGCAGTCCCCGGACTAGCGGGATTGATACGCAGTATTTT.

Here the CDR3 DNA reads TGTGCCAGCAGCTACACTCAGGGGGCATCTGGAAACACCATATATTTT. This gives the protein CASSYTQGASGNTIYF. The rearrangement joins TRBV5-5 to TRBJ1-3; 8 nucleotides line up with TRBD1. Germline CDR1 SGHKS, CDR2 YYEKEE (reference sequence). The trim removed 3 bases at V and 1 base at J, leaving 6 bases unmatched. This CDR3 region has 16 residues. Filled out from reference TRBV5-5 and TRBJ1-3, the complete variable domain reads DAGVTQSPTHLIKTRGQQVTLRCSPISGHKSVSWYQQVLGQGPQFIFQYYEKEERGRGNFPDRFSARQFPNYSSELNVNALLLGDSALYLCASSYTQGASGNTIYFGEGSWLTVV.

This chain links TRBV28 with TRBJ2-6; perhaps TRBD2 as D (5 bases). Germline CDR1 and CDR2: MDHEN and SYDVKM. The length of the CDR3 is 16 residues. The V gene lost 6 bases and the J gene lost 0 bases, with 12 bases spanning the gap. The CDR3 DNA is TGTGCCAGCAGACCGCTTGCGGGCTCTGGGGCCAACGTCCTGACTTTC. Its protein product is CASRPLAGSGANVLTF.

The V call is TRBV19, the J call TRBJ1-5, with TRBD1 matching 8 bases. V shed 3 bases, J shed 7 bases, and the junction held 5 bases outside the gene matches. The germline V gene encodes CDR1 LNHDA and CDR2 SQIVND (reference sequence). The CDR3 is 14 amino acids. This CDR3 reads CASSMDRVRQPQHF. The DNA for the CDR3 is TGTGCCAGTAGTATGGACAGGGTGAGGCAGCCCCAGCATTTT. Filled out from reference TRBV19 and TRBJ1-5, the complete variable domain reads DGGITQSPKYLFRKEGQNVTLSCEQNLNHDAMYWYRQDPGQGLRLIYYSQIVNDFQKGDIAEGYSVSREKKESFPLTVTSAQKNPTAFYLCASSMDRVRQPQHFGDGTRLSIL.

This sequence joins TRBV5-1 and TRBJ2-7; no clear D gene. The germline V gene has CDR1 SGHRS and CDR2 YFSETQ. The V gene lost 1 base and the J gene lost 0 bases, with 8 bases spanning the gap. This CDR3 contains 14 residues. The CDR3 is CASSLPASSYEQYF. CDR3 coding DNA: TGCGCCAGCAGCTTGCCCGCTAGCTCCTACGAGCAGTACTTC.

The DNA for the CDR3 is TGTGCCAGCAGCCCCACTGAAAGGGAGAGCACAGATACGCAGTATTTT. This encodes CASSPTERESTDTQYF. The genes are TRBV9 and TRBJ2-3, with D maybe TRBD2 (5 bases). V gave up 4 bases and J gave up 0 bases, with 15 bases separating them. The V gene's germline CDR1 is SGDLS and CDR2 YYNGEE. The CDR3 sequence is 16 residues long.

This chain connects TRBV7-2 to TRBJ2-5; 12 bases agree with TRBD1. The trim removed 2 bases at V and 1 base at J, leaving 8 bases unmatched. This CDR3 is 18 amino acids long. The germline V gene encodes CDR1 SGHTA and CDR2 FQGNSA. CDR3 sequence: CASSLRDRGQGSQETQYF. The DNA for the CDR3 is TGTGCCAGCAGCTTACGGGACAGGGGGCAAGGAAGCCAAGAGACCCAGTACTTC.

J is TRBJ1-1 and V is TRBV18; D may be TRBD1 (6 bases). The germline CDR1 and CDR2 sequences are KGHSH and LQKENI. V was trimmed by 3 bases and J by 5 bases, leaving 16 bases between them. The CDR3 is 15 amino acids. As DNA, the CDR3 is TGTGCCAGCTCACCGTATGACACAGGGATAACTGAAGCTTTCTTT. It encodes CASSPYDTGITEAFF.

This clone was recorded only once. The chain has TRBV18 and TRBJ2-5, with TRBD2 as a possible D gene (5 bases). Germline V gene lookup returns CDR1 KGHSH and CDR2 LQKENI. The CDR3 totals 14 residues. Trimming pared 3 bases from V and 5 bases from J, leaving 13 bases between. Here the CDR3 reads CASSPRNSGETQYF. The DNA for the CDR3 is TGTGCCAGCTCACCGAGGAACTCGGGGGAGACCCAGTACTTC.